This T cell receptor (beta chain) originates from a study of alternative splicing in chronic myeloid leukemia remission (dated by TCRdb to about 2020). Background for the entire study: Peripheral blood from chronic-phase CML patients at diagnosis and remission was profiled by RNA sequencing and compared with healthy donors. Female/male counts were 11/5 for diagnosis samples, 8/3 for remission samples and 2/4 for controls. Trizol was used to extract total RNA from peripheral blood mononuclear cells of diagnosis, remission and control samples. The median age was 54 years at diagnosis and approximately 56 at remission, while healthy controls had a median age of roughly 34. The investigation overall reported the following: Blood cell composition at remission was reconfigured to resemble lymphoid cell-enriched normal controls. Strong differences in blood cell composition were observed between timepoints, with a shift from myeloid progenitor enrichment at diagnosis to mature lymphoid enrichment at remission.

As normal controls, peripheral blood was provided by six healthy donors. Receptor libraries were prepared by bulk RNA-seq. The TruSeq Stranded RNA sample prep kit was used to generate libraries of poly-A-enriched mRNA from an input of approximately 0.9 ug total RNA. Paired-end sequencing was carried out on a HiSeq 2500, and each sample was sequenced in triplicate. RNA-seq read length was 125 nucleotides per mate. The authors processed their data as follows. Reads were trimmed and aligned to hg38 using STAR v2.7, and quality control was done with FASTQC, RSeQC and multiqc. Salmon 0.14.1 was used to quantify gene expression levels as transcripts per million (TPM). The results of principal component analysis suggested that neither trial, library batch, sequencing batch, treatment regimen nor sex drove the transcriptomic profiles. TCRdb reprocessed the reads, and each CDR3 protein sequence is entered once, without DNA. None of the V and J calls come from the authors' own analysis; TCRdb made them. A total of 350 to 400 distinct CDR3 sequences appear in this sample, roughly 98% of them only once. In total, the top ten clones hold about 6.5% of the sample.

The CDR3, cysteine through phenylalanine, is 13 amino acids long. No DNA sequence is on record. CDR1 and CDR2, per the germline V gene, are SGHDT and YYEEEE. A note on this clonotype: The specificity of this receptor is unknown.

The rearrangement combines TRBV5-6 with TRBJ2-7; TCRdb designates TRBD2, a call that cannot be tested without DNA. Sequenced sample: PBMCs. The TCR sequence derives from a person aged 25 to 49 in good health. The CDR3 sequence is CASSLGRTYEQYF.